These 23 T cell receptor beta chains came from one sample sequenced in a study of PD-1 blockade in classical Hodgkin lymphoma. TCRdb's table, derived via immunoSEQ multiplex PCR, lists solely in-frame clones and lacks some. The sample consists of around 9,800 clones, roughly four fifths of them appearing once. Described time point: cycle 4 day 1 (C4D1), after less than seven weeks of nivolumab. Every patient had relapsed following autologous stem cell transplantation, and cohorts differed in brentuximab vedotin exposure. From thawed PBMCs, CD4+ T cells were purified using magnetic negative selection. Sequenced here: CD4+ T cells from blood, sampled before the fourth cycle of nivolumab. These receptors were taken from a human donor with classical Hodgkin lymphoma.

This clone has just one count. The chain couples TRBV5-5 to TRBJ2-7; D possibly corresponds to TRBD1 (5 bases). This CDR3 has 16 residues. CDR1 is SGHKS, CDR2 YYEKEE, per germline (reference sequence). V was pared by 0 bases and J by 6 bases, with 19 bases between. The CDR3 sequence is CASSLGKSRTSGEQYF. The CDR3 DNA is TGTGCCAGCAGCTTGGGTAAATCAAGGACATCGGGCGAGCAGTACTTC. Filled out from reference TRBV5-5 and TRBJ2-7, the complete variable domain reads DAGVTQSPTHLIKTRGQQVTLRCSPISGHKSVSWYQQVLGQGPQFIFQYYEKEERGRGNFPDRFSARQFPNYSSELNVNALLLGDSALYLCASSLGKSRTSGEQYFGPGTRLTVT.

In its sample, this clone was seen a few times. The CDR3 sequence is CASSLWQGGGYGYTF. The CDR3 nucleotides read TGTGCCAGCAGCCTTTGGCAGGGTGGAGGGTATGGCTACACCTTC. This chain joins TRBV28 and TRBJ1-2, with D possibly being TRBD1 (5 bases). Germline CDR1 is MDHEN and CDR2 is SYDVKM. The CDR3 sequence is 15 residues long. Trimming cost V 6 bases and J 5 bases, with 19 bases left between them.

The chain carries TRBV5-5 and TRBJ1-3; no clear D. Deletions cut 5 bases from V and 8 bases from J, with 11 bases between. The germline V gene has CDR1 SGHKS and CDR2 YYEKEE (reference sequence). This CDR3 has 12 amino acids. The CDR3 loop reads CASSIGRDTIYF. The CDR3 DNA sequence: TGTGCCAGCAGTATTGGCCGGGACACCATATATTTT. Supplemented by reference TRBV5-5 and TRBJ1-3, the full variable domain reads DAGVTQSPTHLIKTRGQQVTLRCSPISGHKSVSWYQQVLGQGPQFIFQYYEKEERGRGNFPDRFSARQFPNYSSELNVNALLLGDSALYLCASSIGRDTIYFGEGSWLTVV.

The rearrangement joins TRBV7-9 to TRBJ1-5, with TRBD1 matching over 9 bases. CDR3 length equals 15 residues. Looked up from germline, CDR1 is SEHNR and CDR2 is FQNEAQ (reference sequence). With V trimmed by 2 bases and J by 5 bases, 4 bases remained unmatched. CDR3 coding DNA: TGTGCCAGCAGCTTATCGGGACAGGGTCATCAGCCCCAGCATTTT. Translating it yields CASSLSGQGHQPQHF.

This clone occurred a few times. Germline and junction disagree at one end, which may indicate a read error. The V call is TRBV19, the J call TRBJ1-2; 8 bases agree with TRBD1. CDR3 length equals 17 residues. CDR1 and CDR2 (germline): LNHDA, SQIVND (reference sequence). The CDR3 loop is CASIRRSRQGNNNGYTF. The CDR3 nucleotides are TGTGCCAGTATAAGGAGGTCTCGACAGGGGAATAACAATGGCTACACCTTC.

Here the CDR3 DNA reads TGTGCCAGCAGCTTCAATCTTGGGGGGTACGAGCAGTACTTC. Translating gives CASSFNLGGYEQYF. V usage is TRBV5-4 and J usage is TRBJ2-7; D possibly corresponds to TRBD2 (6 bases). The CDR3 is 14 residues long. Germline V gives CDR1 SGHNT, CDR2 YYREEE (reference sequence). V was shortened by 2 bases and J by 4 bases, with 13 bases between the two germline ends.

The chain employs TRBV2 and TRBJ2-4, with D possibly matching TRBD1 (5 bases). V lost 4 bases and J 5 bases, leaving 9 bases between the germline ends. Per germline, CDR1 SNHLY and CDR2 FYNNEI. The CDR3 extends over 13 amino acids. The CDR3 sequence is CASSVGPENIQYF. CDR3 nucleotide sequence: TGTGCCAGCAGTGTGGGGCCCGAAAACATTCAGTACTTC.

The rearrangement links TRBV9 to TRBJ1-1; D not resolved. The CDR3 length is 15 residues. Germline CDR1 reads SGDLS; CDR2 reads YYNGEE. V shed 0 bases and J shed 0 bases, with 9 bases lying between them. The CDR3 region is CASSVASHMNTEAFF. In DNA form, the CDR3 reads TGTGCCAGCAGCGTAGCTTCTCACATGAACACTGAAGCTTTCTTT.

The CDR3 region is CASSSGQGSTEAFF. In DNA, the CDR3 is TGTGCCAGCAGCTCCGGACAGGGTAGCACTGAAGCTTTCTTT. The V call is TRBV7-9, the J call TRBJ1-1; 8 positions agree with TRBD1. From germline, CDR1 is SEHNR and CDR2 FQNEAQ (reference sequence). The CDR3 extends over 14 amino acids. V trimming: 4 bases; J trimming: 4 bases; junction bases outside the gene matches: 5.

The chain carries TRBV4-1 and TRBJ2-2; 7 bases map to TRBD2. Germline V CDR1 and CDR2: MGHRA, YSYEKL. The CDR3 consists of 17 residues. Losses at the gene ends were 4 bases for V and 5 bases for J; bases not matched to a gene: 13. CDR3 amino acids: CASSPLGVAGGTGELFF. The CDR3 DNA sequence: TGCGCCAGCAGCCCCTTAGGGGTAGCGGGTGGGACCGGGGAGCTGTTTTTT.

V usage is TRBV19 and J usage is TRBJ2-6; TRBD1 aligns across 7 bases. CDR3 size: 15 residues. V lost 5 bases and J lost 2; bases outside the gene matches: 3. Germline CDR1 is LNHDA and CDR2 is SQIVND (reference sequence). CDR3 nucleotides: TGTGCCAGTAGTCCCACAGGGGCTGGGGCCAACGTCCTGACTTTC. It translates to CASSPTGAGANVLTF.

V is TRBV4-1 and J is TRBJ2-3, with 13 bases lining up with TRBD2. The CDR3 loop spans 20 amino acids. Losses at the gene ends were 4 bases for V and 2 bases for J; bases not matched to a gene: 15. CDR1 and CDR2 (germline): MGHRA, YSYEKL. CDR3 in amino acids: CASSPGTSGVRVANTDTQYF. The CDR3 DNA is TGCGCCAGCAGCCCGGGGACTAGCGGGGTACGGGTGGCGAACACAGATACGCAGTATTTT.

The chain combines TRBV19 with TRBJ1-6; D might be TRBD1 (6 bases). The germline V and J ends were trimmed by 4 bases and 6 bases, with 13 bases remaining between them. The CDR3 runs to 15 residues. Germline CDR1 reads LNHDA; CDR2 reads SQIVND (reference sequence). CDR3: CASSSSWGANSPLHF. In DNA, the CDR3 is TGTGCCAGTAGTAGTTCATGGGGGGCTAATTCACCCCTCCACTTT.

The rearrangement uses TRBV28 and TRBJ2-7; possibly TRBD1 for D (6 bases). V gave up 6 bases and J gave up 0 bases, with 12 bases separating them. The CDR3 is 14 residues long. Germline CDR1 is MDHEN and CDR2 is SYDVKM. CDR3 amino acids: CASSSGTTSYEQYF. In DNA form, the CDR3 reads TGTGCCAGCAGCTCCGGGACAACCTCCTACGAGCAGTACTTC.

This clone was detected a few times. This sequence joins TRBV6-1 and TRBJ1-5; no definite D call. The CDR3 sequence is 14 residues long. V was shortened by 4 bases and J by 0 bases, with 7 bases between the two germline ends. CDR1 and CDR2 (germline): MNHNS, SASEGT. The CDR3 DNA sequence: TGTGCCAGCAGTGGGGTCCATAGCAATCAGCCCCAGCATTTT. Amino acids: CASSGVHSNQPQHF.

The CDR3 protein is CASSPGQYQETQYF. The DNA of the CDR3 is TGTGCCAGCTCACCGGGACAGTATCAAGAGACCCAGTACTTC. The rearrangement joins TRBV18 to TRBJ2-5; 7 bases align to TRBD1. With 3 bases clipped from V and 2 bases from J, the junction kept 3 bases outside the gene matches. This CDR3 has 14 amino acids. Looked up from germline, CDR1 is KGHSH and CDR2 is LQKENI.

This chain connects TRBV6-5 to TRBJ1-5, with a weak D call TRBD1 (5 bases). The ends were cut back, 0 bases at V and 4 bases at J, with 10 bases in the middle. The CDR3 loop spans 15 amino acids. CDR1 is MNHEY, CDR2 SVGAGI, per germline. CDR3 in amino acids: CASSYSGGVNQPQHF. CDR3 DNA sequence: TGTGCCAGCAGTTACTCGGGAGGGGTGAATCAGCCCCAGCATTTT.

The chain links TRBV19 to TRBJ1-1; possible D gene TRBD1, 5 bases. The length of the CDR3 is 15 residues. Germline V lookup: CDR1 LNHDA, CDR2 SQIVND (reference sequence). Deletions cut 5 bases from V and 2 bases from J, with 15 bases between. The CDR3 here is CASSLVGRTNTEAFF. As DNA, the CDR3 is TGTGCCAGTAGTCTGGTGGGCAGGACAAACACTGAAGCTTTCTTT.

A remark on this clone: In the same sample, other DNA sequences code for this CDR3. This chain connects TRBV6-6 to TRBJ2-5, with D unclear. The ends were cut back, 0 bases at V and 2 bases at J, with 7 bases in the middle. In germline, CDR1 is MNHNY, CDR2 SVGAGI (reference sequence). The CDR3 totals 14 residues. CDR3 DNA: TGTGCCAGCAGTTACTCAAATTTTCAAGAGACCCAGTACTTC. It translates to CASSYSNFQETQYF.

This clone was counted a single time. The gene calls are TRBV7-9 and TRBJ1-2, with D possibly being TRBD1 (5 bases). The CDR3 contains 15 residues. V lost 0 bases and J lost 5, with 13 bases in between. In germline, CDR1 is SEHNR, CDR2 FQNEAQ (reference sequence). The DNA of the CDR3 is TGTGCCAGCAGCTTAGCGGGGGGAGGCGAATATGGCTACACCTTC. The encoded protein is CASSLAGGGEYGYTF.

This clone was counted only a few times. The V and J genes are TRBV4-2 and TRBJ2-7; D might be TRBD1 or TRBD2, each matching 6 bases. The germline gives CDR1 LGHNA, CDR2 YNFKEQ. The CDR3 is 18 residues long. V was clipped by 2 bases and J by 0 bases, with 20 bases between them. This CDR3 reads CASSQSLRGPGYSYEQYF. CDR3 in DNA: TGTGCCAGCAGCCAATCCCTCCGGGGGCCAGGGTACTCCTACGAGCAGTACTTC.

This chain uses TRBV5-6 with TRBJ2-3; D is unclear. CDR1 is SGHDT, CDR2 YYEEEE, per germline. CDR3 length equals 15 residues. Trimming took off 2 bases at V and 0 bases at J, with 10 bases between the two ends. This chain's CDR3 is CASSFLSRSTDTQYF. CDR3 nucleotides: TGTGCCAGCAGCTTTTTAAGCCGTAGCACAGATACGCAGTATTTT.

CDR3 DNA: TGTGCCAGCTCACCACCTAGTAGGGGGCCCAGAACTGAAGCTTTCTTT. Residues: CASSPPSRGPRTEAFF. The gene calls are TRBV18 and TRBJ1-1; 7 bases align to TRBD1. The CDR3 sequence is 16 residues long. Trimming took 0 bases from V and 5 from J; bases not matched to a gene: 9. Germline V CDR1 and CDR2: KGHSH, LQKENI.